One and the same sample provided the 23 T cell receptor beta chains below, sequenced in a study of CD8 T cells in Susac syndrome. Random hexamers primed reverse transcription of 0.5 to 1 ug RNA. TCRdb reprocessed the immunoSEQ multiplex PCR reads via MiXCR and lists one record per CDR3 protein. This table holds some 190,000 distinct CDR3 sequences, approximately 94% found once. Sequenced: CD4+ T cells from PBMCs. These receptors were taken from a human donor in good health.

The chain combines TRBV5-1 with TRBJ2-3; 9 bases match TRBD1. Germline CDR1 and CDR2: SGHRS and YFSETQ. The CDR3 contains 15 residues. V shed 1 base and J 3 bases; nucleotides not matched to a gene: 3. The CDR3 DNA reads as TGCGCCAGCAGCTTGAGAGGGACAGGGACAGATACGCAGTATTTT. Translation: CASSLRGTGTDTQYF.

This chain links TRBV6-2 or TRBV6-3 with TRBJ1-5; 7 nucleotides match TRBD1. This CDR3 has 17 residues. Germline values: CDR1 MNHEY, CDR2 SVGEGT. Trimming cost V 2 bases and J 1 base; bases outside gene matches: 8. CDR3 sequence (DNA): TGTGCCAGCAGTTACCCGCGGACAGGTCCGAGCAATCAGCCCCAGCATTTT. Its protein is CASSYPRTGPSNQPQHF.

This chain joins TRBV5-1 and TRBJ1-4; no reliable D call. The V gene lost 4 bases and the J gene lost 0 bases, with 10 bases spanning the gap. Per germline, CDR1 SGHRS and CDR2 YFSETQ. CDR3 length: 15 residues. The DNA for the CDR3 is TGCGCCAGCAGCGCCAGCGGAGCAACTAATGAAAAACTGTTTTTT. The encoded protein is CASSASGATNEKLFF. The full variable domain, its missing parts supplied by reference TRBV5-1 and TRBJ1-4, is KAGVTQTPRYLIKTRGQQVTLSCSPISGHRSVSWYQQTPGQGLQFLFEYFSETQRNKGNFPGRFSGRQFSNSRSEMNVSTLELGDSALYLCASSASGATNEKLFFGSGTQLSVL.

For the CDR3, the DNA is TGCAGTGCCCCATCCAAGGGCAATCAGCCCCAGCATTTT. Amino acid sequence: CSAPSKGNQPQHF. The chain couples TRBV20-1 to TRBJ1-5; D gene ambiguous. The CDR3 sequence is 13 residues long. The V gene's germline CDR1 is DFQATT and CDR2 SNEGSKA (reference sequence). Trimming stripped 6 bases from V and 2 bases from J, with 11 bases between.

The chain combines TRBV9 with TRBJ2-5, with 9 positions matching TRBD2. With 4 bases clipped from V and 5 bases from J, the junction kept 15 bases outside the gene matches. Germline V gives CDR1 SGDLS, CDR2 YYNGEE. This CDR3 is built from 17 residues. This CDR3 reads CASSTEGTSPRLETQYF. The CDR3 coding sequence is TGTGCCAGCAGCACCGAGGGGACTAGCCCGAGGTTGGAGACCCAGTACTTC.

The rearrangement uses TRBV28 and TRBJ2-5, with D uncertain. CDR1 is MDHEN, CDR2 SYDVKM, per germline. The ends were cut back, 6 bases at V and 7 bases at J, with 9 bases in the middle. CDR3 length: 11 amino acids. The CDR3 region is CASSHPGTQYF. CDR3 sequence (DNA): TGTGCCAGCAGCCACCCCGGGACCCAGTACTTC.

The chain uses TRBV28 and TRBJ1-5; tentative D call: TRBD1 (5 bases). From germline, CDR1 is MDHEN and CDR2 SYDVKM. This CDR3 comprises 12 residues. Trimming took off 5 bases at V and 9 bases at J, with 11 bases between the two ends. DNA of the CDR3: TGTGCCAGCAGTCCCCAGGGTAGGCCCCAGCATTTT. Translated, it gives CASSPQGRPQHF.

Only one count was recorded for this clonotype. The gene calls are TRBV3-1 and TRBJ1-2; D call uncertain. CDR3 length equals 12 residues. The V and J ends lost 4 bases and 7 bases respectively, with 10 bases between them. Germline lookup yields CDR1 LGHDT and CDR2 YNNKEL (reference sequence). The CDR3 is CASSRGTGGYTF. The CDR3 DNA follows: TGTGCCAGCAGCCGCGGTACTGGTGGCTACACCTTC.

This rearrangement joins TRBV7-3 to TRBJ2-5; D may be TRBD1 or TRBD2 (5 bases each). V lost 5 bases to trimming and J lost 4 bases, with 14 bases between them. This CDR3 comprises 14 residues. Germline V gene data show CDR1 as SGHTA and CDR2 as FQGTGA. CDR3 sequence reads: CASSLRGRGETQYF. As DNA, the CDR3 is TGTGCCAGCAGCCTAAGGGGACGCGGAGAGACCCAGTACTTC.

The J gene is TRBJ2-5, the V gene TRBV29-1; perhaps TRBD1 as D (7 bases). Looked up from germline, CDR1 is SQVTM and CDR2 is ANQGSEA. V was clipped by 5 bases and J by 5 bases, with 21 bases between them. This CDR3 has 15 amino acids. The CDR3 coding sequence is TGCAGCGTTCAGGGGGACTGGGGCAGATCGGAGACCCAGTACTTC. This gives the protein CSVQGDWGRSETQYF.

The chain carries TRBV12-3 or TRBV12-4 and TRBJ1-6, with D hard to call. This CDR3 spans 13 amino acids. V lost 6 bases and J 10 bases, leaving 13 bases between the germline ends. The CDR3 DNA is TGTGCCAGCAGCCCCTCTAGCCTCTCACCCCTCCACTTT. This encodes CASSPSSLSPLHF.

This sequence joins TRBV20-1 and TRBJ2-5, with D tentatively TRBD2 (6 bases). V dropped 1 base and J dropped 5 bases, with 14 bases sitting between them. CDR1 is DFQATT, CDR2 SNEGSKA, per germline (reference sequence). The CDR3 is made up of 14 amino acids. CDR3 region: CSARAPTRRETQYF. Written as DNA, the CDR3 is TGCAGTGCTAGAGCCCCGACTAGACGGGAGACCCAGTACTTC.

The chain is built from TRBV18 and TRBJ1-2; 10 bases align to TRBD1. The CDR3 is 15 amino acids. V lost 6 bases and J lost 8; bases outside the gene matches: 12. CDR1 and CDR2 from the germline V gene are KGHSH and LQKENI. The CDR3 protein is CASSRQGQGSSGYTF. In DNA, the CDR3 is TGTGCCAGCTCGCGGCAGGGACAGGGGTCATCGGGCTACACCTTC. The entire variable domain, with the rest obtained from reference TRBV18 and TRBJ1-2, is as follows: NAGVMQNPRHLVRRRGQEARLRCSPMKGHSHVYWYRQLPEEGLKFMVYLQKENIIDESGMPKERFSAEFPKEGPSILRIQQVVRGDSAAYFCASSRQGQGSSGYTFGSGTRLTVV.

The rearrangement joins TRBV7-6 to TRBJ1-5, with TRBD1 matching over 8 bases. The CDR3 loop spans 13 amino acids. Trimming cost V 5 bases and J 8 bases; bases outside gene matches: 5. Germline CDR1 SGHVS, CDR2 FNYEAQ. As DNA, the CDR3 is TGTGCCAGCAGCCTGACAGGGGTGGAGCCCCAGCATTTT. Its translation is CASSLTGVEPQHF.

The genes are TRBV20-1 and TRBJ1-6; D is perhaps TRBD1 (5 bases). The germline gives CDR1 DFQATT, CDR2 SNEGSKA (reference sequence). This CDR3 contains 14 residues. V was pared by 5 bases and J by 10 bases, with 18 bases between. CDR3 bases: TGCAGTGCTTCTAGTAAAGGGGTTGACTCACCCCTCCACTTT. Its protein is CSASSKGVDSPLHF.

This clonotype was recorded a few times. The CDR3 bases are TGTGCCAGCAGCTTGGTCGGCACTGAAGCTTTCTTT. It is translated as CASSLVGTEAFF. J is TRBJ1-1 and V is TRBV11-1; D is uncertain. Germline V gene lookup returns CDR1 SGHAT and CDR2 FQDESV (reference sequence). Trimming cost V 3 bases and J 4 bases, with 6 bases left between them. This CDR3 comprises 12 residues. Using reference TRBV11-1 and TRBJ1-1 for the parts outside the CDR3, the full variable domain is EAEVAQSPRYKITEKSQAVAFWCDPISGHATLYWYRQILGQGPELLVQFQDESVVDDSQLPKDRFSAERLKGVDSTLKIQPAELGDSAMYLCASSLVGTEAFFGQGTRLTVV.

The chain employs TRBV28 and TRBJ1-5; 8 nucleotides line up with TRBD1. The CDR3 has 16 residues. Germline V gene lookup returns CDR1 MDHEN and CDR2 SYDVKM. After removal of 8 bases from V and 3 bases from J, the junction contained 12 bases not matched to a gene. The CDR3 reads CASFRGRKEDNQPQHF. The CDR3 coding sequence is TGTGCCAGCTTCAGGGGGCGCAAGGAGGACAATCAGCCCCAGCATTTT. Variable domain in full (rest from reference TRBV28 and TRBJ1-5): DVKVTQSSRYLVKRTGEKVFLECVQDMDHENMFWYRQDPGLGLRLIYFSYDVKMKEKGDIPEGYSVSREKKERFSLILESASTNQTSMYLCASFRGRKEDNQPQHFGDGTRLSIL.

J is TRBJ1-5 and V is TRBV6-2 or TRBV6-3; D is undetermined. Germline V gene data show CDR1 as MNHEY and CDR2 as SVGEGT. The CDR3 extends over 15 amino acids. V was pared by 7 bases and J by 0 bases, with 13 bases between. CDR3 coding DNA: TGTGCCAGCACTCGAGGATCTTATAGCAATCAGCCCCAGCATTTT. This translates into CASTRGSYSNQPQHF.

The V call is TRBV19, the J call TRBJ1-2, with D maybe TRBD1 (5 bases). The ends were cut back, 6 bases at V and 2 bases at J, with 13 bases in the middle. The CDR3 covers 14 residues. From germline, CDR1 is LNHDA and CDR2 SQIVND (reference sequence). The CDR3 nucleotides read TGTGCCAGTAGGATCCTCTGGGGGAACTATGGCTACACCTTC. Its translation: CASRILWGNYGYTF.

DNA for the CDR3: TGTGCCAGTTCCCGGGGGGTCCTCTCCTACAATGAGCAGTTCTTC. Its protein product is CASSRGVLSYNEQFF. This chain connects TRBV25-1 to TRBJ2-1; 7 nucleotides match TRBD2. The CDR3 consists of 15 residues. Germline lookup yields CDR1 MGHDK and CDR2 SYGVNS. V shed 9 bases and J 0 bases; nucleotides not matched to a gene: 8.

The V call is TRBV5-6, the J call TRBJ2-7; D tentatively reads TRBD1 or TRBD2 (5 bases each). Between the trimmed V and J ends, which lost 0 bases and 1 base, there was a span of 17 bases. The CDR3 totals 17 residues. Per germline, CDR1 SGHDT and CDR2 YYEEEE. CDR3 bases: TGTGCCAGCAGCTTGGCCACGGGTCTGAGGGGTTCCTACGAGCAGTACGTC. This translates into CASSLATGLRGSYEQYV.

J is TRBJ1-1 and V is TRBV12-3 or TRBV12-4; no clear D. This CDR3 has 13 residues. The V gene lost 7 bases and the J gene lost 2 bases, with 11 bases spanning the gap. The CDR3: CASTLNANTEAFF. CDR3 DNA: TGTGCCAGCACCCTGAACGCTAACACTGAAGCTTTCTTT.

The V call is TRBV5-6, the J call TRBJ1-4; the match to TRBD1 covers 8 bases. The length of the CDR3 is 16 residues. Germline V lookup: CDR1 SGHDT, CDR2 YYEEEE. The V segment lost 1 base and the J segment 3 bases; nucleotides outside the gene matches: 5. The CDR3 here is CASSLFGQGPNEKLFF. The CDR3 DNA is TGTGCCAGCAGCTTGTTTGGACAGGGTCCTAATGAAAAACTGTTTTTT.